This is a list of T cell receptor beta chains from one sample in a study of blood T cell repertoires in COVID-19. Some clones are missing from TCRdb's copy, which holds only in-frame ones; the method was immunoSEQ multiplex PCR. The sample lists a few hundred thousand clones; 65% to 85% were seen once. What was sequenced was PBMCs or T cells enriched from blood (not recorded which). The receptors stem from a woman aged 60-75 years who had recovered from COVID-19. Each CDR3 is given with its conserved first and last residue. D genes are given only for firm matches. Part of the rows lack a size; the others show once, few, many or a class for expanded clones.

clone_size: .; j_call: TRBJ2-1; d_call: TRBD1; v_call: TRBV13; cdr3_aa: CASSQEGDRWYNEQFF; cdr3_nt: TGTGCCAGCAGCCAGGAAGGGGACAGATGGTACAATGAGCAGTTCTTC
clone_size: .; j_call: TRBJ2-7; d_call: TRBD2; v_call: TRBV11-2; cdr3_aa: CASSLDLGSGSYEQYF; cdr3_nt: TGTGCCAGCAGCTTAGATCTCGGTAGCGGGAGCTACGAGCAGTACTTC
clone_size: .; j_call: TRBJ2-2; d_call: TRBD1; v_call: TRBV10-3; cdr3_aa: CAIQGQGDTGELFF; cdr3_nt: TGTGCCATCCAGGGACAGGGGGACACCGGGGAGCTGTTTTTT
clone_size: .; j_call: TRBJ2-5; d_call: TRBD1; v_call: TRBV12-3/TRBV12-4; cdr3_aa: CASSRGTGETQYF; cdr3_nt: TGTGCCAGCAGCCGTGGGACAGGAGAGACCCAGTACTTC
clone_size: once; j_call: TRBJ2-5; d_call: .; v_call: TRBV4-1; cdr3_aa: CASSPGRGPVLETQYF; cdr3_nt: TGCGCCAGCAGCCCGGGGCGGGGGCCGGTTTTGGAGACCCAGTACTTC
clone_size: once; j_call: TRBJ2-7; d_call: .; v_call: TRBV6-5; cdr3_aa: CASARTGTWSYEQYF; cdr3_nt: TGTGCCAGCGCCCGGACGGGGACATGGTCCTACGAGCAGTACTTC
clone_size: .; j_call: TRBJ2-2; d_call: TRBD2; v_call: TRBV9; cdr3_aa: CASSLGTSGGMNTGELFF; cdr3_nt: TGTGCCAGCAGCCTCGGGACTAGCGGGGGGATGAACACCGGGGAGCTGTTTTTT
clone_size: once; j_call: TRBJ2-5; d_call: .; v_call: TRBV11-2; cdr3_aa: CASSPAGTQYF; cdr3_nt: TGTGCCAGCAGCCCGGCAGGGACCCAGTACTTC
clone_size: .; j_call: TRBJ2-4; d_call: .; v_call: TRBV21-1; cdr3_aa: CASSKVGLPGAKNIQYF; cdr3_nt: TGTGCCAGCAGCAAAGTAGGGCTCCCGGGGGCCAAAAACATTCAGTACTTC
clone_size: .; j_call: TRBJ2-5; d_call: TRBD2; v_call: TRBV29-1; cdr3_aa: CSVATSGSRETQYF; cdr3_nt: TGCAGCGTAGCGACTAGCGGGAGTAGGGAGACCCAGTACTTC
clone_size: .; j_call: TRBJ2-3; d_call: .; v_call: TRBV5-6; cdr3_aa: CASSFGGGAADTQYF; cdr3_nt: TGTGCCAGCAGCTTTGGAGGGGGGGCCGCAGATACGCAGTATTTT
clone_size: .; j_call: TRBJ1-2; d_call: .; v_call: TRBV30; cdr3_aa: CACTVDYYGYTF; cdr3_nt: TGTGCCTGTACAGTCGATTACTATGGCTACACCTTC
clone_size: .; j_call: TRBJ1-5; d_call: .; v_call: TRBV27; cdr3_aa: CASSLDGGGLNQPQHF; cdr3_nt: TGTGCCAGCAGTTTAGACGGGGGGGGCCTTAATCAGCCCCAGCATTTT
clone_size: .; j_call: TRBJ1-2; d_call: TRBD1; v_call: TRBV12-3/TRBV12-4; cdr3_aa: CASTPQGDYGYTF; cdr3_nt: TGTGCCAGCACCCCCCAGGGGGACTATGGCTACACCTTC
clone_size: .; j_call: TRBJ2-3; d_call: TRBD2; v_call: TRBV7-2; cdr3_aa: CASSLGLGIHTDTQYF; cdr3_nt: TGTGCCAGCAGCTTGGGACTAGGCATTCACACAGATACGCAGTATTTT
clone_size: .; j_call: TRBJ1-1; d_call: TRBD1; v_call: TRBV19; cdr3_aa: CASSKTGMEAEAFF; cdr3_nt: TGTGCCAGTAGTAAGACAGGGATGGAGGCTGAAGCTTTCTTT
clone_size: .; j_call: TRBJ2-1; d_call: .; v_call: TRBV13; cdr3_aa: CASSLRGFPYNEQFF; cdr3_nt: TGTGCCAGCAGCTTAAGAGGGTTTCCCTACAATGAGCAGTTCTTC
clone_size: few; j_call: TRBJ1-6; d_call: .; v_call: TRBV2; cdr3_aa: CASSSSYNSPLHF; cdr3_nt: TGTGCCAGCAGCAGCTCCTATAATTCACCCCTCCACTTT
clone_size: .; j_call: TRBJ2-7; d_call: .; v_call: TRBV3-1/TRBV3-2; cdr3_aa: CASSQGDLNLYEQYF; cdr3_nt: TGTGCCAGCAGCCAAGGCGATCTTAACCTTTACGAGCAGTACTTC
clone_size: few; j_call: TRBJ1-2; d_call: TRBD1; v_call: TRBV19; cdr3_aa: CASTPLGTDGYTF; cdr3_nt: TGTGCCAGTACCCCCCTAGGGACAGATGGCTACACCTTC
clone_size: once; j_call: TRBJ1-5; d_call: .; v_call: TRBV7-8; cdr3_aa: CASSLSTLNQPQHF; cdr3_nt: TGTGCCAGCAGCTTAAGTACCCTAAATCAGCCCCAGCATTTT
clone_size: .; j_call: TRBJ2-7; d_call: .; v_call: TRBV6-2/TRBV6-3; cdr3_aa: CASSYPPSYEQYF; cdr3_nt: TGTGCCAGCAGTTACCCTCCGAGCTACGAGCAGTACTTC
clone_size: many; j_call: TRBJ2-2; d_call: TRBD2; v_call: TRBV5-6; cdr3_aa: CASSLASGLTGELFF; cdr3_nt: TGTGCCAGCAGCTTGGCTAGCGGATTGACCGGGGAGCTGTTTTTT
clone_size: .; j_call: TRBJ2-3; d_call: TRBD1; v_call: TRBV5-1; cdr3_aa: CASSLGPGTGGPQDTQYF; cdr3_nt: TGCGCCAGCAGCTTGGGGCCCGGGACAGGGGGCCCCCAAGATACGCAGTATTTT
clone_size: .; j_call: TRBJ2-3; d_call: .; v_call: TRBV2; cdr3_aa: CASSGGLGGDTQYF; cdr3_nt: TGTGCCAGCAGTGGGGGCTTGGGTGGAGATACGCAGTATTTT
clone_size: .; j_call: TRBJ2-5; d_call: .; v_call: TRBV4-3; cdr3_aa: CASSQLAAGETQYF; cdr3_nt: TGCGCCAGCAGCCAATTGGCCGCGGGGGAGACCCAGTACTTC
clone_size: .; j_call: TRBJ2-5; d_call: TRBD1; v_call: TRBV19; cdr3_aa: CASSPGGAGETQYF; cdr3_nt: TGTGCCAGTAGCCCAGGGGGCGCGGGGGAGACCCAGTACTTC
clone_size: .; j_call: TRBJ2-5; d_call: TRBD1; v_call: TRBV5-6; cdr3_aa: CASSLVGRGKETQYF; cdr3_nt: TGTGCCAGCAGCTTGGTGGGCAGGGGGAAAGAGACCCAGTACTTC
clone_size: .; j_call: TRBJ2-1; d_call: TRBD2; v_call: TRBV15; cdr3_aa: CATSRDTSGGVDEQFF; cdr3_nt: TGTGCCACCAGCAGAGATACCAGCGGGGGGGTTGATGAGCAGTTCTTC
clone_size: .; j_call: TRBJ1-6; d_call: TRBD1; v_call: TRBV27; cdr3_aa: CASTTGQGANSPLHF; cdr3_nt: TGTGCCAGCACCACCGGACAGGGGGCCAATTCACCCCTCCACTTT